This entry concerns a single TCR beta chain. This clonotype was recorded only once. No antigen is known for it. It has no much larger one-base neighbor in the sample; base qualities were not kept. The roughly 39 donors, aged 6 to 90 years, were systemically healthy Caucasian individuals from Russia. Roughly 10 milliliters of peripheral blood were collected from each donor into EDTA-treated Vacutainer tubes. Ficoll-Paque density-gradient centrifugation was used to isolate PBMCs, with at least 6.5 million per sample. Total RNA was extracted from PBMCs with Trizol reagent, with at least 5 micrograms obtained per sample. Naive CD45RAhigh/CD27high T cell percentages were measured by flow cytometry on a PBMC aliquot from every donor. The library was made by 5' RACE. The listed sequencing device is Illumina HiSeq 2500. A second PCR of about 6 to 12 cycles was performed with a sample-barcoded 5' primer and a J-beta primer mix. Each TCR beta cDNA molecule received a unique molecular identifier from a template-switch 5' adaptor carrying 12 random nucleotides. Each sample yielded at least 2.5 million CDR3-containing paired-end reads. First-strand cDNA synthesis was performed from all RNA using the Mint cDNA synthesis kit, with priming by a TRBC-specific oligonucleotide. After uracil-DNA glycosylase treatment, a first 18-cycle PCR used universal primers M1SS and BC2_uni_R on all cDNA. The study's processing was this. For normalization, 1 million high-quality reads were randomly selected from each sample, with every read carrying a distinct molecular identifier. Instead of being binned into consensus sequences, reads that shared molecular identifiers were thrown out. MiTCR, with a Q25 quality threshold and the strictest error-elimination algorithm, was used for CDR3 identification, clonotype clustering and error correction. A nonparametric unseen species model with Euler transformation was used to estimate a lower bound on total TCR beta diversity. The public reads were reprocessed in TCRdb via fastp at Q25 and MiXCR, keeping in-frame beta chains. Records with the same CDR3 protein are collapsed into one entry carrying the most frequent genes and DNA. The V and J calls here are based on TCRdb, not the publication. This sample holds 1.5 million to 2 million distinct CDR3 sequences; about 50% were observed only once. In total, the top ten clones hold approximately 2.1% of the sample.

The sample comes from a study of blood T cells in healthy people across ages (dated by TCRdb to between 2015 and 2017). With respect to the entire study: Template switching captured roughly one uniquely barcoded TCR beta cDNA molecule per two T cells in model experiments. To track age-related changes in TCR beta repertoire diversity, the study relied on deep sequencing normalized with unique cDNA molecular identifiers. Two additional independent replicas of 1 million unique cDNA reads from the same blood draw were analyzed for two donors (one aged 18 to 30 and one aged 80 or older). To avoid experimental bias, donors of different ages were spread randomly across the sequencing lanes. Donors were grouped into four age groups: young (average 16 years), middle-aged (39), aged (approximately 58) and long-lived (approximately 75).

From cysteine to phenylalanine, the CDR3 is 12 amino acids long. Of the read, only the CDR3 DNA is kept; its 36 bases are in frame from base 1. The CDR1 and CDR2 encoded by the germline V gene (reference sequence) are DFQATT and SNEGSKA. V and J are trimmed by 4 bases and 4 bases, and the gene matches miss 2 bases of the junction. General conclusions and limits of the study: Donor CMV infection status was unknown, potentially confounding age-related changes in expanded clonotypes. As age increased, observed TCR beta diversity per million T cells dropped in a roughly linear way, and a significant reduction was already evident by age 40. Bulk unsorted PBMC profiling prevented conclusive comparison of naive and antigen-experienced compartments. The percentage of naive T cells measured by flow cytometry correlated strongly with observed TCR beta diversity. The long-lived group showed more naive CD4+ T cells, fewer expanded clones and increased TCR diversity than the aged group, suggesting age selection. Total diversity estimates from one million sequenced T cells were considered lower bounds and underestimates.

The sequence is built from TRBV20-1 and TRBJ1-2; TRBD1 lines up with 8 middle nucleotides. The material sequenced was blood. The TCR sequence derives from a woman between 40 and 50 years old in good health. CDR3 region: CSANRGGYGYTF. The sequence in DNA is TGCAGTGCTAACAGGGGGGGCTATGGCTACACCTTC.